Sequencing of this TCR beta chain was carried out in a study of blood T cell repertoires in COVID-19. TCRdb keeps only in-frame clones here, not all; method: immunoSEQ multiplex PCR. Among a few hundred thousand clones listed, approximately 85% were seen once. The CDR3 runs to 12 residues. From germline, CDR1 is MNHEY and CDR2 SVGAGI. V was trimmed by 6 bases and J by 9 bases, leaving 14 bases between them. The clonotype was recovered from a woman aged 45-65 years who had been exposed to COVID-19. The source material was PBMCs or T cells enriched from blood (not recorded which). This chain connects TRBV6-5 to TRBJ1-1; D perhaps matches TRBD1 (6 bases). This CDR3 is CASRKGVDKAFF. As DNA, the CDR3 is TGTGCCAGCAGAAAGGGGGTCGATAAAGCTTTCTTT.